The entry below gives a single T cell receptor (beta chain) sequence along with its context. The data were taken from a study of blood T cell repertoires in COVID-19. Only in-frame clones appear in the TCRdb table, and some are missing; sequencing was by immunoSEQ multiplex PCR. The table includes approximately 270,000 clones, about 80% detected once. This CDR3 region has 12 residues. V lost 5 bases, J lost 9 bases, and 4 bases stayed unmatched. Germline V gene data show CDR1 as GTSNPN and CDR2 as SVGIG (reference sequence). The receptor's source is a person aged 65 to 79 with COVID-19, enrolled during active disease. The chain joins TRBV30 to TRBJ1-6; TRBD1 aligns across 7 bases. Sequences were obtained from peripheral blood. The CDR3, as DNA: TGTGCCTGGCAGGGACAGTTTTCACCCCTCCACTTT. Its protein is CAWQGQFSPLHF. Supplemented by reference TRBV30 and TRBJ1-6, the full variable domain reads SQTIHQWPATLVQPVGSPLSLECTVEGTSNPNLYWYRQAAGRGLQLLFYSVGIGQISSEVPQNLSASRPQDRQFILSSKKLLLSDSGFYLCAWQGQFSPLHFGNGTRLTVT.